This T cell receptor beta chain was obtained from a study of shared clonotypes between healthy human individuals. Study information: The cohort had two women and a few men, ages 18 to 49. Study results and limitations: A handful of donors shared about 4.8% of their naive CD4 clonotypes.

Produced via immunoSEQ multiplex PCR; TCRdb's table is partial and in-frame only. The sample yields about 1 million clones, 65% to 75% seen once. Each sample came from a Caucasian adult donor living in Nashville, Tennessee. This clone was seen just once. Antigen specificity is unknown. The CDR3 is made up of 15 amino acids. Germline V CDR1 and CDR2: GTSNPN, SVGIG (reference sequence). The V and J ends lost 0 bases and 9 bases, in that order; junction bases with no gene match: 6. This TCR was sampled from a man younger than 35 in good health. The chain employs TRBV30 and TRBJ2-1; 12 bases agree with TRBD2. The sequencing sample was made of memory CD4+ T cells sorted from blood. Subset of the sample: CD45RA-negative fraction. CDR3 sequence reads: CAWSVILAGGAEQFF. CDR3 sequence (DNA): TGTGCCTGGAGTGTAATCCTAGCGGGAGGGGCTGAGCAGTTCTTC.